Below, 21 T cell receptor beta chains from the same sample are listed, as sequenced in a study of blood T cell repertoires in COVID-19. Sequencing was performed with immunoSEQ multiplex PCR; in TCRdb, only in-frame clones are kept and a portion is missing. This sample has 250,000 to 350,000 clones, with 86% found just once. Sequencing used peripheral blood. Receptor source: a woman in her twenties or thirties with active or convalescent COVID-19.

The gene calls are TRBV28 and TRBJ1-2, with TRBD1 as a possible D gene (6 bases). Germline assignment: CDR1 MDHEN and CDR2 SYDVKM. The CDR3 contains 14 residues. The V gene lost 1 base and the J gene lost 4 bases, with 10 bases spanning the gap. CDR3 amino acids: CASSLLGAPYGYTF. The CDR3, as DNA: TGTGCCAGCAGTTTATTGGGGGCGCCCTATGGCTACACCTTC.

The V and J genes are TRBV11-2 and TRBJ2-1, with D unclear. Germline CDR1 reads SGHAT; CDR2 reads FQNNGV. The CDR3 consists of 16 residues. V lost 5 bases to trimming and J lost 7 bases, with 21 bases between them. CDR3 DNA sequence: TGTGCCAGCAGCCCCACCCGACGGTACGTCGGGAATGAGCAGTTCTTC. As protein: CASSPTRRYVGNEQFF.

The chain joins TRBV6-5 to TRBJ1-2; 7 bases agree with TRBD1. V gave up 5 bases and J gave up 4 bases; unmatched junction bases: 4. This CDR3 has 13 amino acids. CDR1 is MNHEY, CDR2 SVGAGI, per germline. The CDR3 spells CASSRQGLYGYTF. DNA of the CDR3: TGTGCCAGCAGTAGACAGGGTCTCTATGGCTACACCTTC.

As DNA, the CDR3 is TGTGCCTGGACGAGGGACCGGGGGGAGACCCAGTACTTC. Translating gives CAWTRDRGETQYF. This chain uses TRBV30 with TRBJ2-5; weak D call: TRBD2 (6 bases). This CDR3 comprises 13 residues. Trimming took 4 bases from V and 5 from J, leaving 14 bases between them. Germline CDR1 is GTSNPN and CDR2 is SVGIG (reference sequence).

The chain recombines TRBV18 with TRBJ1-3; TRBD1 is a possible D gene (6 bases). Germline CDR1 and CDR2: KGHSH and LQKENI. This CDR3 region has 16 residues. V gave up 3 bases and J gave up 4 bases, with 16 bases separating them. The CDR3, as DNA: TGTGCCAGCTCACCCTCGGCAGGGGACGCCGGAAACACCATATATTTT. Translating it yields CASSPSAGDAGNTIYF.

The rearrangement uses TRBV9 and TRBJ2-2, with D perhaps TRBD2 (6 bases). Germline CDR1 and CDR2: SGDLS and YYNGEE. V was clipped by 3 bases and J by 4 bases, with 16 bases between them. The CDR3 length is 16 residues. The CDR3 is CASSAGRQGTTGELFF. The CDR3, as DNA: TGTGCCAGCAGCGCGGGGAGGCAGGGAACCACCGGGGAGCTGTTTTTT.

The chain employs TRBV9 and TRBJ1-1, with TRBD1 as a possible D gene (6 bases). The CDR3 sequence is 13 residues long. V shed 4 bases and J shed 4 bases, with 11 bases lying between them. CDR1 is SGDLS and CDR2 is YYNGEE in the germline V gene. The CDR3 nucleotides are TGTGCCAGCAGCCTGGACAGACTCACTGAAGCTTTCTTT. Amino acids: CASSLDRLTEAFF. The whole variable domain, filled in from reference TRBV9 and TRBJ1-1, reads DSGVTQTPKHLITATGQRVTLRCSPRSGDLSVYWYQQSLDQGLQFLIQYYNGEERAKGNILERFSAQQFPDLHSELNLSSLELGDSALYFCASSLDRLTEAFFGQGTRLTVV.

This chain uses TRBV7-2 with TRBJ1-5; no clear D gene. The germline V gene has CDR1 SGHTA and CDR2 FQGNSA. This CDR3 is 16 amino acids long. V lost 0 bases and J lost 5, with 14 bases in between. The CDR3 DNA reads TGTGCCAGCAGCTTAGCGTCGGGTCTAGGCCATCAGCCCCAGCATTTT. Protein product: CASSLASGLGHQPQHF.

This chain links TRBV28 with TRBJ1-6; D uncertain. The germline V gene encodes CDR1 MDHEN and CDR2 SYDVKM. The germline V and J ends were trimmed by 5 bases and 0 bases, with 11 bases remaining between them. This CDR3 is built from 16 residues. The CDR3 sequence is CASSPFLSSYNSPLHF. The CDR3, as DNA: TGTGCCAGCAGTCCTTTTCTGAGCTCCTATAATTCACCCCTCCACTTT.

V is TRBV5-6 and J is TRBJ1-2; TRBD1 aligns across 7 bases. The CDR3 loop spans 13 amino acids. The germline gives CDR1 SGHDT, CDR2 YYEEEE. Trimming at V came to 0 bases and at J to 5 bases, leaving 1 base not matched to a gene. CDR3: CASSLEGAYGYTF. In DNA, the CDR3 is TGTGCCAGCAGCTTGGAGGGGGCGTATGGCTACACCTTC.

The V call is TRBV12-3 or TRBV12-4, the J call TRBJ1-1, with 7 bases lining up with TRBD1. J gave up 8 bases and V 5 bases, and 2 bases lay outside the gene matches. The CDR3 runs 11 residues. DNA for the CDR3: TGTGCCAGCAGTCCGGACAGGGAAGCTTTCTTT. Translating it yields CASSPDREAFF.

The gene calls are TRBV11-3 and TRBJ2-7; a possible D gene is TRBD1 (6 bases). V was shortened by 1 base and J by 6 bases, with 10 bases between the two germline ends. The V gene's germline CDR1 is SGHNT and CDR2 YENEEA. CDR3 size: 13 residues. The DNA for the CDR3 is TGTGCCAGCAGCTTAGGGTTCAGGGGCGAGCAGTACTTC. Amino acid sequence: CASSLGFRGEQYF.

The chain's CDR3 is CASSPRTGPQDTQYF. The CDR3 region has the DNA TGTGCCAGCAGCCCCAGAACAGGGCCTCAAGATACGCAGTATTTT. The chain has TRBV3-1 (or the pseudogene TRBV3-2) and TRBJ2-3, with D maybe TRBD1 (6 bases). Germline lookup yields CDR1 LGHDT and CDR2 YNNKEL (reference sequence). Deletions cut 4 bases from V and 5 bases from J, with 16 bases between. The CDR3 is 15 residues long.

This clone was recorded only once. The CDR3 protein is CAWGLAGPSYNEQFF. The CDR3 region has the DNA TGTGCCTGGGGCCTAGCGGGACCTTCCTACAATGAGCAGTTCTTC. J is TRBJ2-1 and V is TRBV30; 9 positions match TRBD2. V shed 5 bases, J shed 1 base, and the junction held 6 bases outside the gene matches. The CDR3 totals 15 residues. Looked up from germline, CDR1 is GTSNPN and CDR2 is SVGIG (reference sequence).

In this sample, this clone turned up a few times. This sequence joins TRBV18 and TRBJ1-5; D may be TRBD1 (5 bases). The CDR3 is made up of 15 amino acids. The V gene's germline CDR1 is KGHSH and CDR2 LQKENI. Trimming left V 3 bases short and J 6 bases short, with 15 bases between. CDR3: CASSPSGGWGQPQHF. CDR3 coding DNA: TGTGCCAGCTCACCCTCGGGGGGGTGGGGTCAGCCCCAGCATTTT.

V usage is TRBV5-4 and J usage is TRBJ2-1; D ambiguous. V lost 3 bases and J 6 bases, leaving 7 bases between the germline ends. The CDR3 is made up of 12 amino acids. The V gene's germline CDR1 is SGHNT and CDR2 YYREEE (reference sequence). DNA for the CDR3: TGTGCCAGCAGCTCTGCTAGCAATGAGCAGTTCTTC. Translated, it gives CASSSASNEQFF.

The J gene is TRBJ1-1, the V gene TRBV28; D possibly corresponds to TRBD1 (6 bases). The CDR3 extends over 14 amino acids. V was trimmed by 5 bases and J by 11 bases, leaving 21 bases between them. Germline V gives CDR1 MDHEN, CDR2 SYDVKM. In DNA form, the CDR3 reads TGTGCCAGCAGTGATGGGACAACTCAACTAGAGGCTTTCTTT. Translated, it gives CASSDGTTQLEAFF.

This clone has just one count. The genes are TRBV9 and TRBJ1-6; no clear D. The germline CDR1 and CDR2 sequences are SGDLS and YYNGEE. The CDR3 spans 14 residues. The V end was cut by 0 bases, the J end by 7 bases, with 8 bases between. The CDR3 sequence is CASSVATMNSPLHF. In DNA, the CDR3 is TGTGCCAGCAGCGTAGCTACGATGAATTCACCCCTCCACTTT.

This sequence joins TRBV7-9 and TRBJ2-5; no clear D. The V end was cut by 6 bases, the J end by 5 bases, with 19 bases between. This CDR3 is 15 amino acids long. Germline loops: CDR1 SEHNR, CDR2 FQNEAQ (reference sequence). The CDR3 protein is CASSFFAAGLETQYF. The CDR3, as DNA: TGTGCCAGCAGTTTCTTCGCCGCAGGTTTGGAGACCCAGTACTTC.

The chain has TRBV20-1 and TRBJ2-1; 8 nucleotides line up with TRBD1. The CDR3 is 13 residues long. Germline assignment: CDR1 DFQATT and CDR2 SNEGSKA (reference sequence). V gave up 3 bases and J gave up 7 bases; unmatched junction bases: 5. CDR3 DNA: TGCAGTGCTAGTCAATGGACAGGGAATGAGCAGTTCTTC. Its protein is CSASQWTGNEQFF.

The V and J genes are TRBV6-2 or TRBV6-3 and TRBJ1-2; 7 bases align to TRBD1. The length of the CDR3 is 14 residues. The ends lost 6 bases at V and 5 bases at J; junction bases unmatched: 9. Per germline, CDR1 MNHEY and CDR2 SVGEGT. The CDR3 sequence: CASSENRGRYGYTF. Written as DNA, the CDR3 is TGTGCCAGCAGCGAAAACAGGGGACGGTATGGCTACACCTTC.